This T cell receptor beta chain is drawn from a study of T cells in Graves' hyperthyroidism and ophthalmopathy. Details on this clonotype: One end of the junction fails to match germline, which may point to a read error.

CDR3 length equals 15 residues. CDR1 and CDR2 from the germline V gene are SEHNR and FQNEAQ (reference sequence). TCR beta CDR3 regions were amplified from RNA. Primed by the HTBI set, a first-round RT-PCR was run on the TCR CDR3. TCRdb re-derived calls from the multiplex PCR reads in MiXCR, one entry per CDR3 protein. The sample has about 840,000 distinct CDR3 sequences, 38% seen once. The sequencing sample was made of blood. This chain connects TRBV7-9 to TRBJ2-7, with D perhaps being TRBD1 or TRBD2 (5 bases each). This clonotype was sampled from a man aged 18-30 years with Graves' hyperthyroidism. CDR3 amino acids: CANSFRDMEAYEQYF. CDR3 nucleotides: TGTGCCAACAGCTTCAGGGATATGGAGGCCTACGAGCAGTACTTC.